Listed below are T cell receptor beta chains from one sample, sequenced in a study of cytomegalovirus exposure and HLA in healthy donors. Measured with immunoSEQ multiplex PCR; TCRdb has only the in-frame clones, and not every one. In the table there are 85,000 to 130,000 clones, about 79% of which are singletons. Sequences were obtained from PBMCs. The receptors come from a woman under 30 in good health and CMV-seronegative. The CDR3 runs from the conserved cysteine through the conserved F or W. The D gene is left open where the match is weak. Only some rows state a clone size, as once, few, many or a class for expanded clones.

>TRBJ1-4|14|-|TRBD1|TRBV5-1
TGCGCCAGCAGCTTGGGCGGGACAGCGAGTGGGCTTCGTTGG
CASSLGGTASGLRW
>TRBJ2-5|13|-|TRBD1|TRBV5-1
TGCGCCAGCACCCCGGGACAGGGAGAGACCCAGTACTTC
CASTPGQGETQYF
>TRBJ1-2|13|-|-|TRBV6-5
TGTGCCAGCAGTTACTCGGCAGACTATGGCTACACCTTC
CASSYSADYGYTF
>TRBJ2-4|15|-|TRBD1|TRBV28
TGTGCCAGCAGTCCCCTAGGGACAGCAAAAAACATTCAGTACTTC
CASSPLGTAKNIQYF
>TRBJ2-7|14|-|TRBD1|TRBV7-9
TGTGCCAGCAGCCGTCAGGGACAGCGCTACGAGCAGTACTTC
CASSRQGQRYEQYF
>TRBJ2-2|15|once|-|TRBV25-1
TGTGCCAGCAGCTCCCGGGACTCTGTAGAAGGGGAGCTGTTTTTT
CASSSRDSVEGELFF
>TRBJ2-7|15|-|TRBD1|TRBV13
TGTGCCAGCAGCTTTACCGGGACAGGGAACTACGAGCAGTACTTC
CASSFTGTGNYEQYF
>TRBJ2-1|17|-|-|TRBV7-6
TGTGCCAGCAGCTTAGGGATTGCGGGGGCCCGACGGGATGAGCAGTTCTTC
CASSLGIAGARRDEQFF
>TRBJ1-5|13|-|-|TRBV4-1
TGCGCCAGCAGCCAAGGAATTGAGGGAGCCCAGCATTTT
CASSQGIEGAQHF
>TRBJ2-7|14|-|-|TRBV7-9
TGTTCCAGCAGCCCGCTAGTCGGGGGCTACGAGCAGTACTTC
CSSSPLVGGYEQYF
>TRBJ1-2|12|-|TRBD1|TRBV11-2
TGTGCCAGCAGACACGACAGGGGGACCTCTGCCTTC
CASRHDRGTSAF
>TRBJ2-2|18|-|TRBD2|TRBV9
TGTGCCAGCAGCCCCAGAGGGACCCGGGAGGCGGACACCGGGGAGCTGTTTTTT
CASSPRGTREADTGELFF
>TRBJ2-7|14|-|-|TRBV19
TGTGCCAGTAGTATACTAGTCACCTCCTACGAGCAGTACTTC
CASSILVTSYEQYF
>TRBJ2-1|16|-|TRBD2|TRBV11-1
TGTGCCAGCAGCTTGGGTAGCGGGAGGGAGTATAATGAGCAGTTCTTC
CASSLGSGREYNEQFF
>TRBJ2-1|15|few|TRBD2|TRBV6-5
TGTGCCAGCTCCCCCAGCGGGAGGGCCTACAATGAGCAGTTCTTC
CASSPSGRAYNEQFF
>TRBJ2-7|12|-|-|TRBV28
TGTGCCAGCAGCCAGGGGAACTACGAGCAGTACTTC
CASSQGNYEQYF
>TRBJ2-2|14|-|-|TRBV7-2
TGTGCCAGCACATGGGACACCGACACCGGGGAGCTGTTTTTT
CASTWDTDTGELFF
>TRBJ2-7|15|-|TRBD2|TRBV27
TGTGCCAGCAGTTTCTTCTGGGGGGGTTCTACCGAGCAGTACTTC
CASSFFWGGSTEQYF
>TRBJ2-5|17|-|TRBD2|TRBV18
TGTGCCAGCTCACCAGTCGCAGCGGGAGGGTACCAAGAGACCCAGTACTTC
CASSPVAAGGYQETQYF
>TRBJ2-3|15|-|-|TRBV11-1
TGTGCCAGCAGCTTAATGGCCCTAGTCACAGATACGCAGTATTTT
CASSLMALVTDTQYF
>TRBJ2-7|15|-|-|TRBV6-6
TGTGCCAGCAGTTACTCTGATAGCGGTGCCTACGAGCAGTACTTC
CASSYSDSGAYEQYF
>TRBJ1-1|16|-|TRBD1|TRBV4-1
TGCGCCAGCAGCCAAGGAGTACAGGGGTGGAACACTGAAGCTTTCTTT
CASSQGVQGWNTEAFF
>TRBJ2-1|13|-|-|TRBV14
TGTGCCAGCAGCCCTGGAGGGGGCCGGGAGCAGTTCTTC
CASSPGGGREQFF
>TRBJ2-1|13|-|TRBD2|TRBV4-3
TGCGCCAGCATGGCTAGCGGGAGCAATGAGCAGTTCTTC
CASMASGSNEQFF
>TRBJ2-6|12|-|-|TRBV29-1
TGCAGCGTTCAGTCTGGGGCCAACGTCCTGACTTTC
CSVQSGANVLTF
>TRBJ2-3|15|few|-|TRBV4-3
TGCGCCAGCAGCCAAGATAGAGTAGCCGTAGATACGCAGTATTTT
CASSQDRVAVDTQYF
>TRBJ2-7|14|-|TRBD2|TRBV2
TGTGCCAGCAAGCGGCGGGAGGGCCCTGGCGAGCAGTACTTC
CASKRREGPGEQYF
>TRBJ2-7|14|-|-|TRBV5-4
TGTGCCAGCAGCCGGTGGGGCGTCTCCTACGAGCAGTACTTC
CASSRWGVSYEQYF
>TRBJ2-2|15|-|-|TRBV7-3
TGTGCCAGCAGCTTAGGCAGGTCCTACACCGGGGAGCTGTTTTTT
CASSLGRSYTGELFF
>TRBJ2-2|12|-|-|TRBV7-9
TGTTCCAGCAGCTTTTCTTCCGGGGAGCTGTTTTTT
CSSSFSSGELFF
>TRBJ2-7|14|-|-|TRBV25-1
TGTGCCAGCAGTGAAGCCGACCTAGCATACGAGCAGTACTTC
CASSEADLAYEQYF
>TRBJ1-1|15|-|-|TRBV5-1
TGCGCCAGCAGCTTGGGGTTCTCCTCCGGGGGTGAAGCTTTCTTT
CASSLGFSSGGEAFF
>TRBJ2-7|14|once|TRBD2|TRBV29-1
TGCAGCGTTGAGTTTTCTAGCGGGAGGTACGAGCAGTACTTC
CSVEFSSGRYEQYF
>TRBJ1-1|16|-|-|TRBV21-1
TGTGCCAGCAGCAAACGACAGGGGGCGATGAACACTGAAGCTTTCTTT
CASSKRQGAMNTEAFF
>TRBJ2-1|14|few|TRBD1|TRBV6-6
TGTGCCAGCAGCGACAGGGGTACCTACAATGAGCAGTTCTTC
CASSDRGTYNEQFF
>TRBJ2-5|16|-|TRBD2|TRBV4-3
TGCGCCAGCAGCCAAGTCCTAGCGGGGATCCAAGAGACCCAGTACTTC
CASSQVLAGIQETQYF
>TRBJ2-7|17|-|-|TRBV9
TGTGCCAGCAGCGTAGGGGCCCTGACCCCCATCACGAGCGAGCAGTACTTC
CASSVGALTPITSEQYF
>TRBJ2-5|13|-|-|TRBV7-9
TGTGCCAGCAGCTTAGATGTCGGAGAGACCCAGTACTTC
CASSLDVGETQYF
>TRBJ1-6|15|-|-|TRBV2
TGTGCCAGCGGGAGGGAGGGGAGCTATAATTCACCCCTCCACTTT
CASGREGSYNSPLHF
>TRBJ2-3|14|-|TRBD2|TRBV7-9
TGTGCCAGCAGCTGGGCGGGGGGCACAGATACGCAGTATTTT
CASSWAGGTDTQYF
>TRBJ2-7|13|-|-|TRBV6-1
TGTGCCAGCATCGGACAGTATCTTTACGAGCAGTACTTC
CASIGQYLYEQYF
>TRBJ2-7|17|-|-|TRBV7-9
TGTGCCAGCAGCTTATCACCCTCGGAAGGGGGAGCCTACGAGCAGTACTTC
CASSLSPSEGGAYEQYF
>TRBJ1-2|14|-|TRBD1|TRBV11-2
TGTGCCAGCAGTCTAGTACAGGGGGCCTTTGGCTACACCTTC
CASSLVQGAFGYTF
>TRBJ2-2|17|-|TRBD2|TRBV7-9
TGTGCCAGCCCCCGAACTAGCGGGAGGGCCAAAACCGGGGAGCTGTTTTTT
CASPRTSGRAKTGELFF
>TRBJ2-7|15|-|TRBD1|TRBV28
TGTGCCAGCAGTGAACAGGGGGCAAACTCCTACGAGCAGTACTTC
CASSEQGANSYEQYF
>TRBJ2-7|11|once|-|TRBV7-8
TGTGCCAGCAGCTTGTACTACGAGCAGTACTTC
CASSLYYEQYF
>TRBJ2-1|15|-|-|TRBV27
TGTGCCAGCAGTTTACCGCAGGGCGTCAACAATGAGCAGTTCTTC
CASSLPQGVNNEQFF
>TRBJ2-7|14|-|TRBD2|TRBV30
TGTGCCTGGAGTGTACGACTAGCATACTACGAGCAGTACTTC
CAWSVRLAYYEQYF
>TRBJ2-5|18|-|-|TRBV28
TGTGCCAGCAGTTTATTGGGATCCGGGGTCGGGTACCGAGAGACCCAGTACTTC
CASSLLGSGVGYRETQYF
>TRBJ2-7|16|once|-|TRBV10-1
TGCGCCAGCAGTGAGTCGGGATGGGAGAGAGGGTACGAGCAGTACTTC
CASSESGWERGYEQYF
>TRBJ2-7|15|-|TRBD1|TRBV9
TGTGCCAGCAGCCCAGTGGGGACAGGGTTCTACGAGCAGTACTTC
CASSPVGTGFYEQYF
>TRBJ2-1|14|-|TRBD2|TRBV19
TGTGCCAGTAGTAGGACTAGCGGGTACAATGAGCAGTTCTTC
CASSRTSGYNEQFF
>TRBJ2-1|16|many|TRBD2|TRBV4-3
TGCGCCAGCAGTCCCACCCCAAGCGGGACCTACAATGAGCAGTTCTTC
CASSPTPSGTYNEQFF
>TRBJ2-7|16|once|TRBD2|TRBV10-3
TGTGCCATCAGTGACCACGGGACTAGCGGGAGGAACGAGCAGTACTTC
CAISDHGTSGRNEQYF